This passage covers 19 T cell receptor beta chains from one sample sequenced in a study of shared clonotypes between healthy human individuals. Sequenced by immunoSEQ multiplex PCR; TCRdb stores in-frame clones only, minus some. The sample holds about 820,000 clones; about 91% are singletons and the top ten take 24%. Naive CD8 cells were CD45RO-negative, positively selected for CCR7, excluding terminally differentiated effector memory CD45RA+ cells. Material: naive CD8+ T cells sorted from blood. Every receptor here comes from a man between 25 and 39 years old in good health.

A single count supports this clone. The chain joins TRBV4-1 to TRBJ1-1; 10 bases line up with TRBD1. Per germline, CDR1 MGHRA and CDR2 YSYEKL. CDR3 length: 16 residues. The J segment lost 1 base and the V segment lost 3 bases, leaving 5 bases of the junction unmatched. In DNA form, the CDR3 reads TGCGCCAGCAGCCATAGAGGGACAGGGGCGAACACTGAAGCTTTCTTT. It codes for CASSHRGTGANTEAFF.

This sequence joins TRBV5-4 and TRBJ2-7, with a weak D call TRBD1 (6 bases). Trimming left V 0 bases short and J 2 bases short, with 12 bases between. The length of the CDR3 is 15 residues. Germline V gene sequence: CDR1 SGHNT, CDR2 YYREEE (reference sequence). The CDR3 protein is CASSLDRDTTYEQYF. DNA for the CDR3: TGTGCCAGCAGCTTGGACCGGGACACCACCTACGAGCAGTACTTC.

The V gene is TRBV5-6, the J gene TRBJ2-2; unclear D gene. Germline V gene sequence: CDR1 SGHDT, CDR2 YYEEEE. CDR3 size: 13 residues. V dropped 0 bases and J dropped 6 bases, with 6 bases sitting between them. Here the CDR3 DNA reads TGTGCCAGCAGCTTGGTGTCCCCCGGGGAGCTGTTTTTT. It codes for CASSLVSPGELFF.

V and J are TRBV27 and TRBJ2-2; D unclear. Germline values: CDR1 MNHEY, CDR2 SMNVEV (reference sequence). CDR3 length equals 13 residues. The CDR3 coding sequence is TGTGCAAAGAAACAGCAACTCACCGGGGAGCTGTTTTTT. It is translated as CAKKQQLTGELFF.

This sequence joins TRBV2 and TRBJ2-3, with TRBD1 identical over 8 bases. The V gene's germline CDR1 is SNHLY and CDR2 FYNNEI. The CDR3 consists of 17 residues. The J segment lost 0 bases and the V segment lost 0 bases, leaving 5 bases of the junction unmatched. This CDR3 reads CASSEARTGYSTDTQYF. The CDR3 DNA sequence: TGTGCCAGCAGTGAAGCCAGGACAGGGTACAGCACAGATACGCAGTATTTT.

The chain recombines TRBV2 with TRBJ2-7; 8 bases map to TRBD1. This CDR3 region has 13 residues. CDR1 is SNHLY and CDR2 is FYNNEI in the germline V gene. V dropped 5 bases and J dropped 2; count of bases not matched to a gene: 2. The CDR3 DNA is TGTGCCAGCAGTCTGACAGGGGCCTACGAGCAGTACTTC. As protein: CASSLTGAYEQYF.

This clone was recorded a few times. The chain links TRBV25-1 to TRBJ2-3, with D perhaps TRBD2 (6 bases). Deletions cut 8 bases from V and 1 base from J, with 13 bases between. This CDR3 is 14 amino acids long. Germline CDR1 is MGHDK and CDR2 is SYGVNS. Written as DNA, the CDR3 is TGTGCCAGCTCGAAGGAGGGAGGCACAGATACGCAGTATTTT. This encodes CASSKEGGTDTQYF.

The CDR3 nucleotides are TGTGCCAGCAGCCCACAGGACGCCGCCTACGAGCAGTACTTC. This sequence encodes CASSPQDAAYEQYF. This rearrangement joins TRBV7-2 to TRBJ2-7; a possible D gene is TRBD1 (5 bases). Deletions cut 5 bases from V and 2 bases from J, with 13 bases between. The CDR3 extends over 14 amino acids. The germline V gene has CDR1 SGHTA and CDR2 FQGNSA.

The genes are TRBV5-4 and TRBJ1-2; D unclear. CDR1 SGHNT and CDR2 YYREEE come from the germline V gene (reference sequence). The V end was cut by 2 bases, the J end by 4 bases, with 12 bases between. CDR3 length equals 14 residues. For the CDR3, the DNA is TGTGCCAGCAGCTTCGAGGGCGACGCCTATGGCTACACCTTC. Its translation is CASSFEGDAYGYTF.

The chain uses TRBV6-1 and TRBJ1-2; D call uncertain. The V end was cut by 2 bases, the J end by 0 bases, with 10 bases between. There are 15 residues in the CDR3. Germline V gene lookup returns CDR1 MNHNS and CDR2 SASEGT. CDR3: CASSEFLAPNYGYTF. For the CDR3, the DNA is TGTGCCAGCAGTGAATTTCTAGCTCCTAACTATGGCTACACCTTC.

This chain uses TRBV2 with TRBJ2-5, with 11 bases identical to TRBD2. Germline V CDR1 and CDR2: SNHLY, FYNNEI. This CDR3 spans 16 amino acids. V shed 5 bases, J shed 5 bases, and the junction held 10 bases outside the gene matches. The CDR3, as DNA: TGTGCCAGCAGTCCGATTTTAGCGGGAGGGGAGGAGACCCAGTACTTC. It encodes CASSPILAGGEETQYF.

The chain employs TRBV4-1 and TRBJ1-2; D call uncertain. V lost 0 bases and J lost 7, with 12 bases in between. Germline V CDR1 and CDR2: MGHRA, YSYEKL. This CDR3 region has 14 residues. Here the CDR3 reads CASSQDQTDLGYTF. The DNA of the CDR3 is TGCGCCAGCAGCCAAGATCAAACGGATCTTGGCTACACCTTC.

The rearrangement links TRBV28 to TRBJ1-5; D is perhaps TRBD1 (6 bases). Germline-derived CDR1 and CDR2 are MDHEN and SYDVKM. Trimming took off 5 bases at V and 4 bases at J, with 15 bases between the two ends. The CDR3 contains 15 residues. The CDR3: CASSQRTEENQPQHF. In DNA, the CDR3 is TGTGCCAGCAGTCAACGGACAGAGGAAAATCAGCCCCAGCATTTT.

The chain links TRBV16 to TRBJ1-1; maybe TRBD1 (6 bases). Germline CDR1 is KGHSY and CDR2 is FQNENV. V lost 4 bases, J lost 5 bases, and 14 bases lay in between. CDR3 length: 14 residues. The CDR3 is CASSRGTIGTEAFF. CDR3 coding DNA: TGTGCCAGCAGCCGAGGGACAATCGGTACTGAAGCTTTCTTT. Drawing the rest from reference TRBV16 and TRBJ1-1, the complete variable domain is GEEVAQTPKHLVRGEGQKAKLYCAPIKGHSYVFWYQQVLKNEFKFLISFQNENVFDETGMPKERFSAKCLPNSPCSLEIQATKLEDSAVYFCASSRGTIGTEAFFGQGTRLTVV.

This rearrangement joins TRBV11-2 to TRBJ2-1, with 7 positions matching TRBD1. With 5 bases clipped from V and 3 bases from J, the junction kept 1 base outside the gene matches. Per the germline V gene, CDR1 is SGHAT and CDR2 is FQNNGV. The CDR3 spans 13 residues. The CDR3 sequence is CASSRQGYNEQFF. CDR3 DNA: TGTGCCAGCAGCCGACAGGGCTACAATGAGCAGTTCTTC.

The chain couples TRBV7-8 to TRBJ1-4; D gene uncertain. The CDR3 runs to 15 residues. V lost 1 base, J lost 7 bases, and 13 bases lay in between. The germline gives CDR1 SGHVS, CDR2 FQNEAQ. The chain's CDR3 is CASSLGASGGEKLFF. In DNA, the CDR3 is TGTGCCAGCAGCTTAGGGGCATCGGGAGGTGAAAAACTGTTTTTT.

This rearrangement joins TRBV7-9 to TRBJ2-7; TRBD2 matches 9 bases. The V and J ends lost 5 bases and 1 base, in that order; junction bases with no gene match: 6. The length of the CDR3 is 15 residues. Germline V gene sequence: CDR1 SEHNR, CDR2 FQNEAQ (reference sequence). CDR3 sequence (DNA): TGTGCCAGCAGCCAGAGGGCGGGAGGGTCCTACGAGCAGTACTTC. This translates into CASSQRAGGSYEQYF.

V and J are TRBV15 and TRBJ1-4; D remains ambiguous. The CDR3 covers 18 residues. The germline CDR1 and CDR2 sequences are LNHNV and YYDKDF (reference sequence). Trimming cost V 1 base and J 0 bases, with 15 bases left between them. CDR3 in DNA: TGTGCCACCAGCAGAGGGAAAGTCCTCGCCGCAACTAATGAAAAACTGTTTTTT. Its protein product is CATSRGKVLAATNEKLFF.

This chain uses TRBV27 with TRBJ2-2; TRBD2 agrees at 8 bases. Germline V gives CDR1 MNHEY, CDR2 SMNVEV (reference sequence). J gave up 0 bases and V 4 bases, and 7 bases lay outside the gene matches. The CDR3 loop spans 17 amino acids. The chain's CDR3 is CASSWSVGRANTGELFF. In DNA form, the CDR3 reads TGTGCCAGCAGTTGGAGCGTCGGGAGGGCGAACACCGGGGAGCTGTTTTTT.